A single sample gave rise to the 24 T cell receptor beta chains below, sequenced in a study of long-term antiretroviral therapy in people with HIV. The authors ran the immunoSEQ assay, v3.0, at survey level. Here immunoSEQ multiplex PCR was the method, and the copy in TCRdb shows in-frame clones only, minus some. The table lists 20,000 to 25,000 clones, roughly 80% of them singletons. The sample in question was unsorted PBMCs, obtained 1.1 years before starting antiretroviral therapy. The receptors were gathered from a woman in her thirties or forties with HIV.

This clone was detected once. The rearrangement uses TRBV30 and TRBJ2-6, with D uncertain. Germline V gene sequence: CDR1 GTSNPN, CDR2 SVGIG (reference sequence). With 5 bases removed from V and 0 bases from J, the gap between germline ends came to 8 bases. This CDR3 spans 14 amino acids. The CDR3 DNA reads as TGTGCCTGGTTCCGGGCCTCTGGGGCCAACGTCCTGACTTTC. Its protein is CAWFRASGANVLTF.

This chain links TRBV7-6 with TRBJ2-7, with TRBD2 matching over 8 bases. CDR1 is SGHVS and CDR2 is FNYEAQ in the germline V gene. The CDR3 runs 16 residues. V was clipped by 5 bases and J by 5 bases; unmatched bases: 14. The CDR3 coding sequence is TGTGCCAGCAGCGCGAGCGGAACGGGGGGGGGCCACGAGCAGTACTTC. It translates to CASSASGTGGGHEQYF.

The chain uses TRBV6-6 and TRBJ1-1; 9 bases match TRBD1. The CDR3 covers 16 residues. The germline V gene has CDR1 MNHNY and CDR2 SVGAGI (reference sequence). With 4 bases clipped from V and 4 bases from J, the junction kept 10 bases outside the gene matches. Here the CDR3 reads CASSSSRQGVSTEAFF. CDR3 sequence (DNA): TGTGCCAGCAGTTCTTCCCGACAGGGGGTTAGCACTGAAGCTTTCTTT.

The rearrangement uses TRBV28 and TRBJ2-1; no clear D. Germline CDR1 MDHEN, CDR2 SYDVKM. The CDR3 has 15 amino acids. V lost 3 bases and J lost 8, with 17 bases in between. This CDR3 is CASSFTPVAIYEQFF. In DNA form, the CDR3 reads TGTGCCAGCAGTTTTACACCTGTAGCCATCTATGAGCAGTTCTTC. The variable domain in full, with the rest retrieved from reference TRBV28 and TRBJ2-1, is DVKVTQSSRYLVKRTGEKVFLECVQDMDHENMFWYRQDPGLGLRLIYFSYDVKMKEKGDIPEGYSVSREKKERFSLILESASTNQTSMYLCASSFTPVAIYEQFFGPGTRLTVL.

This chain joins TRBV6-5 and TRBJ1-3; D is undetermined. From germline, CDR1 is MNHEY and CDR2 SVGAGI. The CDR3 sequence is 13 residues long. V lost 0 bases and J 5 bases, leaving 5 bases between the germline ends. CDR3 coding DNA: TGTGCCAGCAGTTACTCTCGGCGAAACACCATATATTTT. Protein sequence: CASSYSRRNTIYF.

J is TRBJ1-1 and V is TRBV7-9; TRBD1 is a possible D gene (5 bases). Germline V gives CDR1 SEHNR, CDR2 FQNEAQ (reference sequence). Trimming cost V 6 bases and J 3 bases, with 11 bases left between them. The CDR3 covers 13 residues. The CDR3 sequence is CASRNPGDTEAFF. The CDR3 coding sequence is TGTGCCAGCAGAAATCCGGGGGACACTGAAGCTTTCTTT.

V is TRBV5-4 and J is TRBJ2-5; tentative D call: TRBD2 (5 bases). Looked up from germline, CDR1 is SGHNT and CDR2 is YYREEE (reference sequence). Between the trimmed V and J ends, which lost 0 bases and 5 bases, there was a span of 20 bases. The length of the CDR3 is 17 residues. In nucleotides, the CDR3 is TGTGCCAGCAGCTTGGTTGTTATGGGAGTGGGCCAGGAGACCCAGTACTTC. Residues: CASSLVVMGVGQETQYF.

This chain links TRBV5-6 with TRBJ1-6; D is uncertain. The CDR3 extends over 15 amino acids. V lost 0 bases to trimming and J lost 0 bases, with 4 bases between them. Looked up from germline, CDR1 is SGHDT and CDR2 is YYEEEE. CDR3 amino acids: CASSLAGSYNSPLHF. The DNA for the CDR3 is TGTGCCAGCAGCTTGGCAGGCTCCTATAATTCACCCCTCCACTTT.

The CDR3 sequence: CASSEVEDEAFF. The CDR3 DNA reads as TGTGCCAGCAGTGAAGTGGAGGACGAAGCTTTCTTT. This chain uses TRBV2 with TRBJ1-1; no definite D call. Trimming left V 1 base short and J 8 bases short, with 8 bases between. The CDR3 runs to 12 residues. The germline V gene encodes CDR1 SNHLY and CDR2 FYNNEI.

The rearrangement links TRBV5-6 to TRBJ2-7; the D is unclear. Trimming removed 4 bases from V and 3 bases from J, with 11 bases in between. Germline CDR1 SGHDT, CDR2 YYEEEE. The CDR3 consists of 13 residues. The CDR3 region is CASSPGRRYEQYF. CDR3 DNA sequence: TGTGCCAGCAGCCCCGGACGGCGCTACGAGCAGTACTTC.

This chain links TRBV9 with TRBJ2-1; the match to TRBD2 covers 13 bases. V lost 4 bases to trimming and J lost 10 bases; unmatched junction nucleotides: 11. The CDR3 contains 16 residues. CDR1 and CDR2 (germline): SGDLS, YYNGEE. CDR3 in amino acids: CASSRITSGGAGEQFF. As DNA, the CDR3 is TGTGCCAGCAGCCGAATCACTAGCGGGGGGGCTGGGGAGCAGTTCTTC.

V gene TRBV7-2 combines with J gene TRBJ2-1; 10 bases fit TRBD1. CDR1 SGHTA and CDR2 FQGNSA come from the germline V gene. V lost 5 bases, J lost 8 bases, and 9 bases stayed unmatched. The CDR3 consists of 15 residues. DNA for the CDR3: TGTGCCAGCAGCCTGACAGGGGGCCGTTTCGATGAGCAGTTCTTC. It specifies CASSLTGGRFDEQFF.

The chain couples TRBV6-5 to TRBJ2-7; 9 nucleotides match TRBD1. The ends lost 10 bases at V and 7 bases at J; junction bases unmatched: 17. The CDR3 covers 15 residues. CDR1 MNHEY and CDR2 SVGAGI come from the germline V gene. The CDR3 protein is CAISRGGTGSWEQYF. The CDR3 bases are TGTGCCATTTCGCGTGGGGGGACAGGGTCGTGGGAGCAGTACTTC.

J is TRBJ2-1 and V is TRBV11-3, with D perhaps assigned TRBD1 or TRBD2 (5 bases each). Trimming left V 0 bases short and J 6 bases short, with 9 bases between. The CDR3 contains 14 residues. Germline lookup yields CDR1 SGHNT and CDR2 YENEEA. The CDR3 protein is CASSLEGTFNEQFF. CDR3 nucleotides: TGTGCCAGCAGCTTAGAGGGGACGTTCAATGAGCAGTTCTTC.

This chain uses TRBV7-9 with TRBJ2-6; possibly TRBD1 or TRBD2 for D (6 bases each). The V gene lost 1 base and the J gene lost 9 bases, with 22 bases spanning the gap. The germline V gene has CDR1 SEHNR and CDR2 FQNEAQ (reference sequence). The CDR3 has 18 amino acids. The CDR3 region is CASSLVPGLRGDNNVLTF. CDR3 sequence (DNA): TGTGCCAGCAGCTTAGTTCCAGGGTTAAGGGGGGACAACAACGTCCTGACTTTC. Based on the CDR3 plus reference TRBV7-9 and TRBJ2-6, the full variable domain is DTGVSQNPRHKITKRGQNVTFRCDPISEHNRLYWYRQTLGQGPEFLTYFQNEAQLEKSRLLSDRFSAERPKGSFSTLEIQRTEQGDSAMYLCASSLVPGLRGDNNVLTFGAGSRLTVL.

The chain recombines TRBV11-3 with TRBJ2-7; D not certain. CDR1 is SGHNT and CDR2 is YENEEA in the germline V gene. V lost 5 bases, J lost 2 bases, and 7 bases lay in between. The CDR3 is 12 residues long. For the CDR3, the DNA is TGTGCCAGCAGCACGACAACCTACGAGCAGTACTTC. This codes for CASSTTTYEQYF.

The gene calls are TRBV11-3 and TRBJ2-1; D unclear. Germline CDR1 is SGHNT and CDR2 is YENEEA. The length of the CDR3 is 13 residues. V lost 0 bases, J lost 5 bases, and 5 bases lay in between. DNA for the CDR3: TGTGCCAGCAGCTTAGACGAGGACAATGAGCAGTTCTTC. This translates into CASSLDEDNEQFF.

The chain couples TRBV11-2 to TRBJ2-3; unclear D gene. V was shortened by 2 bases and J by 0 bases, with 15 bases between the two germline ends. The germline V gene encodes CDR1 SGHAT and CDR2 FQNNGV. The CDR3 spans 17 residues. The CDR3 region has the DNA TGTGCCAGCAGCTTACTCATCAGGCCCGAAAGCACAGATACGCAGTATTTT. Amino acid sequence: CASSLLIRPESTDTQYF.

A single count supports this clone. The chain uses TRBV10-2 and TRBJ1-5, with D maybe TRBD1 (5 bases). With 10 bases removed from V and 9 bases from J, the gap between germline ends came to 16 bases. From germline, CDR1 is WSHSY and CDR2 SAAADI. The CDR3 contains 12 residues. As DNA, the CDR3 is TGCGCCACCGACGCGGGGGTGAGGCCCCAGCATTTT. Protein sequence: CATDAGVRPQHF.

The table lists this clone with a few counts. The rearrangement joins TRBV6-5 to TRBJ1-2; D is perhaps TRBD1 (5 bases). The V gene's germline CDR1 is MNHEY and CDR2 SVGAGI. The CDR3 has 16 residues. Trimming pared 0 bases from V and 7 bases from J, leaving 18 bases between. The DNA of the CDR3 is TGTGCCAGCAGTTACTCGGGAGCCCCTAGGGGAGGTGGCTACACCTTC. Its protein is CASSYSGAPRGGGYTF.

The genes are TRBV5-4 and TRBJ2-3; 10 bases align to TRBD2. V was pared by 5 bases and J by 6 bases, with 9 bases of the junction left unmatched. This CDR3 is built from 15 residues. The V gene's germline CDR1 is SGHNT and CDR2 YYREEE (reference sequence). CDR3 sequence: CASSDGLAVSDTQYF. Here the CDR3 DNA reads TGTGCCAGCAGTGACGGACTAGCGGTCTCCGATACGCAGTATTTT.

This clone was seen more than once but under ten times. V and J are TRBV23-1 and TRBJ2-3, with D tentatively TRBD1 or TRBD2 (5 bases each). TRBV23-1 is annotated as an ORF whose role is uncertain. V was shortened by 2 bases and J by 6 bases, with 9 bases between the two germline ends. CDR3 size: 13 residues. The CDR3 is CASSQGDPDTQYF. The CDR3 coding sequence is TGCGCCAGCAGTCAAGGGGACCCCGATACGCAGTATTTT.

The genes are TRBV7-2 and TRBJ2-7, with TRBD1 as a possible D gene (6 bases). Germline lookup yields CDR1 SGHTA and CDR2 FQGNSA. V lost 5 bases and J lost 6, with 23 bases in between. This CDR3 comprises 16 residues. CDR3 in DNA: TGTGCCAGCAGCACACGCCCTCCGGGTGAGGGGGTCGAGCAGTACTTC. Protein: CASSTRPPGEGVEQYF.

The gene calls are TRBV29-1 and TRBJ1-1; 8 positions agree with TRBD1. The CDR3 loop spans 13 amino acids. J lost 4 bases, V lost 4 bases, and 5 bases had no gene match. CDR1 and CDR2 (germline): SQVTM, ANQGSEA. The CDR3 DNA reads TGCAGCGTTGGACAGGGGTGGGGCACTGAAGCTTTCTTT. Encoded protein: CSVGQGWGTEAFF.